Listed here are 5 T cell receptor beta chains from one sample, sequenced in a study of T cell responses to AZD1222 COVID-19 vaccine. Method: immunoSEQ multiplex PCR; TCRdb's copy keeps in-frame clones and lacks some. This sample has 140,000 to 150,000 clones, with roughly 88% found just once. The source was peripheral blood, collected on day 0 of AZD1222 vaccination. The receptor source for this set is an adult in good health.

The chain links TRBV5-1 to TRBJ1-2, with a weak D call TRBD1 (6 bases). Deletions cut 4 bases from V and 5 bases from J, with 15 bases between. Germline values: CDR1 SGHRS, CDR2 YFSETQ. CDR3 length: 14 amino acids. CDR3 protein: CASSPSRQVYGYTF. The CDR3, as DNA: TGCGCCAGCAGCCCGTCGCGACAGGTTTATGGCTACACCTTC.

V usage is TRBV7-3 and J usage is TRBJ2-5; D is possibly TRBD1 or TRBD2 (5 bases each). CDR3 size: 15 residues. CDR1 SGHTA and CDR2 FQGTGA come from the germline V gene. The V gene lost 4 bases and the J gene lost 1 base, with 13 bases spanning the gap. As DNA, the CDR3 is TGTGCCAGCAGCTCCCGGTGGGGGATCCAAGAGACCCAGTACTTC. As protein: CASSSRWGIQETQYF.

This chain joins TRBV11-2 and TRBJ2-7; possible D gene TRBD1, 6 bases. Trimming took 4 bases from V and 0 from J, leaving 13 bases between them. Germline V CDR1 and CDR2: SGHAT, FQNNGV. CDR3 size: 15 residues. The CDR3 DNA is TGTGCCAGCAGCTCCGGGACATTAAGCTCCTACGAGCAGTACTTC. Protein product: CASSSGTLSSYEQYF.

The rearrangement links TRBV6-1 to TRBJ1-4, with a possible D match to TRBD1 (5 bases). CDR3 length: 15 amino acids. CDR1 and CDR2 from the germline V gene are MNHNS and SASEGT. The ends were cut back, 0 bases at V and 6 bases at J, with 11 bases in the middle. CDR3 sequence reads: CASSEAWLTDEKLFF. CDR3 sequence (DNA): TGTGCCAGCAGTGAAGCGTGGTTGACAGATGAAAAACTGTTTTTT.

This clone was counted between two and nine times. The rearrangement joins TRBV6-5 to TRBJ2-7; 8 positions agree with TRBD1. The CDR3 contains 14 residues. V shed 2 bases and J 3 bases; nucleotides not matched to a gene: 3. Looked up from germline, CDR1 is MNHEY and CDR2 is SVGAGI. The CDR3: CASSYGGQGYEQYF. In DNA, the CDR3 is TGTGCCAGCAGTTACGGAGGACAGGGCTACGAGCAGTACTTC.